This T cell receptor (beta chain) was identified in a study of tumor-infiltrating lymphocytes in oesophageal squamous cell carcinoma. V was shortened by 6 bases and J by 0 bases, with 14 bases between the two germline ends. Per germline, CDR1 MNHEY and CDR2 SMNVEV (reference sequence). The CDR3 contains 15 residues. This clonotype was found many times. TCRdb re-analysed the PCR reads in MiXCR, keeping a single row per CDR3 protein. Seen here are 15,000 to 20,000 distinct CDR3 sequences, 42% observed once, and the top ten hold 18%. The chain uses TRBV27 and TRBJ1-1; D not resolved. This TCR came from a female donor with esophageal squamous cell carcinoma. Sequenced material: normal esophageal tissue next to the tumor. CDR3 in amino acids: CASSPWANMNTEAFF. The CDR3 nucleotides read TGTGCCAGCAGCCCCTGGGCGAACATGAACACTGAAGCTTTCTTT.